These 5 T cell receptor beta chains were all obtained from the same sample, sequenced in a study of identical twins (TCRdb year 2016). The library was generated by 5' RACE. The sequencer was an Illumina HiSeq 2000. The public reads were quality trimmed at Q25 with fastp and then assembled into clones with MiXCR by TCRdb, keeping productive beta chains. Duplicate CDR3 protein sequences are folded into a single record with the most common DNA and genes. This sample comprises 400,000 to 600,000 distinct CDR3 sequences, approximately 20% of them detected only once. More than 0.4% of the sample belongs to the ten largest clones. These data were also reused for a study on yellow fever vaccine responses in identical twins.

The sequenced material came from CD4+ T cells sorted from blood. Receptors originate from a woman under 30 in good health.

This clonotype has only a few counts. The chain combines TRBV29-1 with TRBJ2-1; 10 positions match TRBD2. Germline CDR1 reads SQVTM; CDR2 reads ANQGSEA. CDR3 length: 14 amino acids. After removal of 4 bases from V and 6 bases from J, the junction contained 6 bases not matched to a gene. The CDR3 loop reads CSVVQAGGSNEQFF. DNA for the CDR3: TGCAGCGTTGTTCAAGCGGGAGGGTCCAATGAGCAGTTCTTC.

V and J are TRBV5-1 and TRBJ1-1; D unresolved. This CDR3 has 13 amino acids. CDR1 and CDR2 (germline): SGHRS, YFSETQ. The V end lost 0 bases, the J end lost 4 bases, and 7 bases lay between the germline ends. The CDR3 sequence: CASSLEMSTEAFF. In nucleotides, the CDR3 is TGCGCCAGCAGCTTGGAGATGAGCACTGAAGCTTTCTTT.

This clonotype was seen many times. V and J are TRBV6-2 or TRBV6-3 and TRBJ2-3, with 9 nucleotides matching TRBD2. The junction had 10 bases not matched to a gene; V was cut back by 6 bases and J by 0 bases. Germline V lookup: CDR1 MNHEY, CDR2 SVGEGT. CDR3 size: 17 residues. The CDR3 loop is CASRPYSTSGSTDTQYF. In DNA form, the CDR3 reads TGTGCCAGCAGACCCTACAGTACTAGCGGGAGCACAGATACGCAGTATTTT.

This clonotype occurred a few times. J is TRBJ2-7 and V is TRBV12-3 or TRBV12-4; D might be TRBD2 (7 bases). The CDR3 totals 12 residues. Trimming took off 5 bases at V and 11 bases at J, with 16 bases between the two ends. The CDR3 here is CASSPPGGREYF. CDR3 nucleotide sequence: TGTGCCAGCAGTCCCCCCGGGGGGCGAGAGTACTTC.

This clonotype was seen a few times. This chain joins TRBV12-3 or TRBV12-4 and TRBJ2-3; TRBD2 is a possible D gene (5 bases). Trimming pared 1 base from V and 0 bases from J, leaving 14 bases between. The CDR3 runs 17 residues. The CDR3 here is CASSLVHLRASTDTQYF. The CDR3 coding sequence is TGTGCCAGCAGTTTAGTGCATTTGAGGGCGAGCACAGATACGCAGTATTTT.